This TCR beta chain was retrieved from a study of blood T cell repertoires in COVID-19. The table came from immunoSEQ multiplex PCR; TCRdb's copy has only in-frame clones and leaves some out. The sample lists about 230,000 clones; 85% to 90% were seen once. Allocation to cohorts depended on clinical history reported by the participants. The CDR3 consists of 20 residues. In germline, CDR1 is LGHDT, CDR2 YNNKEL (reference sequence). Trimming cost V 1 base and J 4 bases; bases outside gene matches: 16. The sample taken for sequencing was PBMCs or T cells enriched from blood (not recorded which). The J gene is TRBJ1-4, the V gene TRBV3-1 (or the pseudogene TRBV3-2); 9 bases fit TRBD1. This TCR was recovered from a woman between 45 and 60 years old in a cohort exposed to, infected with or recovered from COVID-19 (not recorded which). CDR3 protein: CASSQARDRVEFGVNEKLFF. The DNA of the CDR3 is TGTGCCAGCAGCCAAGCTCGGGACAGGGTAGAGTTTGGGGTTAATGAAAAACTGTTTTTT.